The 23 T cell receptor beta chains given below trace back to one sample, sequenced in a study of human T cells and chemical hapten exposure. Someone pulled total RNA out of unfractionated whole blood. Library preparation tagged each individual cDNA molecule with a unique molecular identifier. TCRdb ran MiXCR on the reads and lists one entry per CDR3 protein. The data show fewer than 150,000 distinct CDR3 sequences, 8.5% to 9% seen once. The specimen was whole blood. The source of these receptors is a human donor in good health. Some clones in this sample may be carry-over from other donors' samples.

This clonotype was detected many times. The chain uses TRBV20-1 and TRBJ2-7; tentatively, D is TRBD2 (6 bases). Germline V gene lookup returns CDR1 DFQATT and CDR2 SNEGSKA (reference sequence). Trimming left V 0 bases short and J 2 bases short, with 14 bases between. The CDR3 covers 15 residues. For the CDR3, the DNA is TGCAGTGCTAGAGAGGACTATCTCTCTGCCTACGAGCAGTACTTC. Protein: CSAREDYLSAYEQYF.

The chain is built from TRBV19 and TRBJ2-7, with D hard to call. Germline V gives CDR1 LNHDA, CDR2 SQIVND (reference sequence). The germline V and J ends were trimmed by 5 bases and 2 bases, with 16 bases remaining between them. The CDR3 contains 15 residues. The CDR3 loop reads CASSAGPTETYEQYF. The DNA for the CDR3 is TGTGCCAGTAGTGCCGGCCCCACAGAAACCTACGAGCAGTACTTC.

In its sample, this clonotype was seen many times. This sequence joins TRBV27 and TRBJ1-4; TRBD1 is a possible D gene (5 bases). Germline lookup yields CDR1 MNHEY and CDR2 SMNVEV (reference sequence). Trimming removed 6 bases from V and 7 bases from J, with 15 bases in between. The CDR3 runs 14 residues. The CDR3 DNA follows: TGTGCCAGCAGCCCCATTAGGGGAAGTGAAAAACTGTTTTTT. Its protein is CASSPIRGSEKLFF.

In its sample, this clonotype was seen a few times. V gene TRBV27 combines with J gene TRBJ2-1; 9 bases agree with TRBD2. CDR3 length: 15 amino acids. J gave up 2 bases and V 3 bases, and 2 bases lay outside the gene matches. CDR1 is MNHEY and CDR2 is SMNVEV in the germline V gene (reference sequence). The CDR3 loop reads CASSFLAGAYNEQFF. The DNA of the CDR3 is TGTGCCAGCAGTTTCTTAGCGGGGGCCTACAATGAGCAGTTCTTC.

At least ten counts were recorded for this clonotype. The rearrangement uses TRBV11-2 and TRBJ1-1, with D unclear. Per germline, CDR1 SGHAT and CDR2 FQNNGV. V was trimmed by 1 base and J by 1 base, leaving 10 bases between them. The CDR3 is made up of 15 amino acids. The CDR3 protein is CASSLGPSTNTEAFF. Written as DNA, the CDR3 is TGTGCCAGCAGCTTAGGTCCCAGTACGAACACTGAAGCTTTCTTT. Supplemented by reference TRBV11-2 and TRBJ1-1, the full variable domain reads EAGVAQSPRYKIIEKRQSVAFWCNPISGHATLYWYQQILGQGPKLLIQFQNNGVVDDSQLPKDRFSAERLKGVDSTLKIQPAKLEDSAVYLCASSLGPSTNTEAFFGQGTRLTVV.

This clonotype has a handful of counts. V is TRBV5-1 and J is TRBJ2-7; 7 bases agree with TRBD1. This CDR3 is built from 12 residues. Germline V gene sequence: CDR1 SGHRS, CDR2 YFSETQ. The V and J ends lost 2 bases and 6 bases, in that order; junction bases with no gene match: 2. CDR3 DNA: TGCGCCAGCAGCTTATACAGGGGCGAGCAGTACTTC. Residues: CASSLYRGEQYF.

This clonotype was detected many times. The CDR3 spells CSARDSARNTEAFF. For the CDR3, the DNA is TGCAGTGCTAGAGATTCCGCCCGGAACACTGAAGCTTTCTTT. The rearrangement joins TRBV20-1 to TRBJ1-1; the D is unclear. Trimming removed 0 bases at V and 1 base at J, with 9 bases between. The CDR3 covers 14 residues. Germline assignment: CDR1 DFQATT and CDR2 SNEGSKA (reference sequence).

The chain employs TRBV11-2 and TRBJ2-3; TRBD2 agrees at 7 bases. From germline, CDR1 is SGHAT and CDR2 FQNNGV. The CDR3 is 14 residues long. The trim removed 7 bases at V and 4 bases at J, leaving 8 bases unmatched. This CDR3 reads CASKYGRSADTQYF. The CDR3 region has the DNA TGTGCCAGCAAGTACGGGAGGAGCGCAGATACGCAGTATTTT. The whole variable domain, remainder taken from reference TRBV11-2 and TRBJ2-3, is EAGVAQSPRYKIIEKRQSVAFWCNPISGHATLYWYQQILGQGPKLLIQFQNNGVVDDSQLPKDRFSAERLKGVDSTLKIQPAKLEDSAVYLCASKYGRSADTQYFGPGTRLTVL.

This chain links TRBV2 with TRBJ2-1; 7 bases fit TRBD2. J was trimmed by 9 bases and V by 7 bases; bases with no gene match: 6. The CDR3 contains 12 residues. The germline CDR1 and CDR2 sequences are SNHLY and FYNNEI. CDR3 DNA sequence: TGTGCCAGCATTTACTCTAGCGGTGAGCAGTTCTTC. This translates into CASIYSSGEQFF. Drawing the rest from reference TRBV2 and TRBJ2-1, the complete variable domain is EPEVTQTPSHQVTQMGQEVILRCVPISNHLYFYWYRQILGQKVEFLVSFYNNEISEKSEIFDDQFSVERPDGSNFTLKIRSTKLEDSAMYFCASIYSSGEQFFGPGTRLTVL.

This clonotype was found many times. The chain joins TRBV6-6 to TRBJ1-1; D is perhaps TRBD1 (6 bases). The germline V gene encodes CDR1 MNHNY and CDR2 SVGAGI (reference sequence). Trimming removed 5 bases at V and 1 base at J, with 11 bases between. CDR3 size: 14 residues. The chain's CDR3 is CASSPQGGNTEAFF. The CDR3 DNA reads as TGTGCCAGCAGTCCACAGGGAGGGAACACTGAAGCTTTCTTT.

The table lists this clonotype with a few counts. J is TRBJ2-2 and V is TRBV7-8; D is unresolved. Trimming shortened V by 1 base and J by 1 base, and 10 bases separated the two germline ends. Germline values: CDR1 SGHVS, CDR2 FQNEAQ. The CDR3 runs 16 residues. CDR3 residues: CASSLVGEVNTGELFF. For the CDR3, the DNA is TGTGCCAGCAGCTTAGTTGGAGAAGTGAACACCGGGGAGCTGTTTTTT. Looking up the rest from reference TRBV7-8 and TRBJ2-2 gives the full variable domain: GAGVSQSPRYKVAKRGQDVALRCDPISGHVSLFWYQQALGQGPEFLTYFQNEAQLDKSGLPSDRFFAERPEGSVSTLKIQRTQQEDSAVYLCASSLVGEVNTGELFFGEGSRLTVL.

The chain employs TRBV13 and TRBJ2-1, with D perhaps matching TRBD1 (5 bases). Trimming took 0 bases from V and 3 from J, leaving 18 bases between them. The germline V gene has CDR1 PRHDT and CDR2 FYEKMQ (reference sequence). The CDR3 sequence is 18 residues long. The CDR3 reads CASSLGRSDMGVYNEQFF. In DNA form, the CDR3 reads TGTGCCAGCAGCTTAGGCCGATCGGACATGGGCGTCTACAATGAGCAGTTCTTC.

This clonotype has a count of ten or more. The V gene is TRBV5-1, the J gene TRBJ1-5, with a tentative D call TRBD1 (6 bases). From germline, CDR1 is SGHRS and CDR2 YFSETQ. The CDR3 runs 13 residues. The germline V and J ends were trimmed by 0 bases and 5 bases, with 6 bases remaining between them. The CDR3 DNA reads TGCGCCAGCAGCTTGGCAGGGGATCAGCCCCAGCATTTT. Translating gives CASSLAGDQPQHF.

This clonotype has a count of ten or more. This chain connects TRBV12-3 or TRBV12-4 to TRBJ1-6; D remains ambiguous. V was cut by 3 bases and J by 8 bases, with 5 bases left in between. The CDR3 loop spans 12 amino acids. The chain's CDR3 is CASSLEDSPLHF. The CDR3 DNA is TGTGCCAGCAGTTTGGAGGATTCACCCCTCCACTTT.

This clonotype was detected ten times or more. The chain employs TRBV13 and TRBJ1-2, with TRBD1 matching over 8 bases. V dropped 5 bases and J dropped 8; count of bases not matched to a gene: 13. Germline V lookup: CDR1 PRHDT, CDR2 FYEKMQ (reference sequence). There are 15 residues in the CDR3. CDR3 coding DNA: TGTGCCAGCAGCCCTAAGGGCCAGGGGGCGTTAGGCTACACCTTC. This codes for CASSPKGQGALGYTF. Full variable domain (rest looked up from reference TRBV13 and TRBJ1-2): AAGVIQSPRHLIKEKRETATLKCYPIPRHDTVYWYQQGPGQDPQFLISFYEKMQSDKGSIPDRFSAQQFSDYHSELNMSSLELGDSALYFCASSPKGQGALGYTFGSGTRLTVV.

This clonotype has just a few counts. The chain has TRBV14 and TRBJ2-5; D possibly matches TRBD1 or TRBD2 (5 bases each). The length of the CDR3 is 15 residues. Germline values: CDR1 SGHDN, CDR2 FVKESK. V lost 0 bases and J lost 5, with 13 bases in between. CDR3 in DNA: TGTGCCAGCAGCCAAGAGGGGCTAGCCTGGGAGACCCAGTACTTC. Translated, it gives CASSQEGLAWETQYF.

This clonotype was observed a few times. The rearrangement links TRBV19 to TRBJ1-2; D might be TRBD1 (5 bases). The germline gives CDR1 LNHDA, CDR2 SQIVND (reference sequence). Trimming removed 3 bases at V and 5 bases at J, with 16 bases between. The length of the CDR3 is 15 residues. CDR3 loop: CASSIRTGTRYGYTF. In DNA form, the CDR3 reads TGTGCCAGTAGTATTCGCACCGGGACGAGATATGGCTACACCTTC.

A few counts support this clonotype. This chain joins TRBV29-1 and TRBJ2-1, with 9 nucleotides matching TRBD2. V shed 2 bases and J 4 bases; nucleotides not matched to a gene: 3. Looked up from germline, CDR1 is SQVTM and CDR2 is ANQGSEA. The CDR3 is 14 amino acids. The CDR3 is CSVEPAGGYNEQFF. Written as DNA, the CDR3 is TGCAGCGTTGAACCCGCGGGGGGGTACAATGAGCAGTTCTTC.

This clonotype was found many times. The chain is built from TRBV20-1 and TRBJ1-5; no clear D gene. The CDR3 is made up of 15 amino acids. Germline CDR1 reads DFQATT; CDR2 reads SNEGSKA (reference sequence). V gave up 0 bases and J gave up 6 bases, with 15 bases separating them. Here the CDR3 reads CSARDLGTVSQPQHF. As DNA, the CDR3 is TGCAGTGCTAGAGATCTCGGAACAGTCAGTCAGCCCCAGCATTTT.

The V and J genes are TRBV20-1 and TRBJ2-3; D may be TRBD2 (6 bases). V lost 6 bases, J lost 4 bases, and 17 bases lay in between. Germline values: CDR1 DFQATT, CDR2 SNEGSKA (reference sequence). CDR3 length: 14 amino acids. The CDR3 region is CSAAGPPLPDTQYF. CDR3 DNA sequence: TGCAGTGCGGCGGGACCGCCCCTCCCAGATACGCAGTATTTT.

This clonotype was detected many times. This sequence joins TRBV5-1 and TRBJ1-1, with 8 positions matching TRBD1. V lost 2 bases and J lost 4; bases outside the gene matches: 1. Germline V gene data show CDR1 as SGHRS and CDR2 as YFSETQ. The CDR3 sequence is 13 residues long. CDR3: CASSFQGATEAFF. In nucleotides, the CDR3 is TGCGCCAGCAGCTTTCAGGGGGCCACTGAAGCTTTCTTT.

The chain links TRBV19 to TRBJ2-1; 7 bases match TRBD2. CDR1 is LNHDA, CDR2 SQIVND, per germline (reference sequence). Germline trimming cut 6 bases from V and 6 bases from J; bases unmatched to any gene: 8. This CDR3 comprises 14 residues. The CDR3 coding sequence is TGTGCCAGTAGCGTTAGCGGGCCTATCAATGAGCAGTTCTTC. Translated: CASSVSGPINEQFF.

This clonotype has at least ten counts. One end of the junction fails to match germline, which may point to a read error. The chain carries TRBV18 and TRBJ1-6; no firm D call. The CDR3 is 16 amino acids. Germline CDR1 KGHSH, CDR2 LQKENI. CDR3 nucleotides: TGTGCCAGCTCACCATCGGAGCTCTCCCATAATTCACCCCTCCACTTT. It encodes CASSPSELSHNSPLHF.